The 24 T cell receptor beta chains reported below all come from one sample, sequenced in a study of OX40 agonist ivuxolimab in advanced cancers. Some clones are missing from TCRdb's copy, which holds only in-frame ones; the method was immunoSEQ multiplex PCR. This table holds roughly 56,000 clones, roughly 84% found once. The sample was CD4+ or CD8+ T cells sorted from blood, taken in a trial of the OX40 agonist ivuxolimab. These TCRs come from an adult with an advanced solid tumor such as melanoma, head and neck, liver or kidney cancer.

The chain couples TRBV7-9 to TRBJ2-1; 9 nucleotides line up with TRBD1. The trim removed 6 bases at V and 5 bases at J, leaving 11 bases unmatched. The V gene's germline CDR1 is SEHNR and CDR2 FQNEAQ (reference sequence). This CDR3 is 16 amino acids long. The CDR3 here is CASRPTQGAGNNEQFF. In DNA form, the CDR3 reads TGTGCCAGCAGACCGACACAGGGGGCCGGAAACAATGAGCAGTTCTTC.

V and J are TRBV11-3 and TRBJ1-4, with 8 positions matching TRBD1. Trimming took 2 bases from V and 4 from J; bases not matched to a gene: 12. This CDR3 is built from 18 residues. Per the germline V gene, CDR1 is SGHNT and CDR2 is YENEEA. CDR3 in DNA: TGTGCCAGCAGCTTATTAAGGACAGGGCCAGAGTATAATGAAAAACTGTTTTTT. Its translation: CASSLLRTGPEYNEKLFF.

This clone was recorded once. The chain recombines TRBV29-1 with TRBJ2-3; 9 nucleotides align to TRBD1. Germline values: CDR1 SQVTM, CDR2 ANQGSEA. The CDR3 is made up of 18 amino acids. Trimming at V came to 4 bases and at J to 5 bases, leaving 19 bases not matched to a gene. The chain's CDR3 is CSVVVWRGQGRSVDTQYF. Written as DNA, the CDR3 is TGCAGCGTTGTAGTTTGGCGTGGACAGGGGAGATCCGTAGATACGCAGTATTTT.

This chain connects TRBV7-8 to TRBJ2-2; the D is unclear. This CDR3 contains 15 residues. The V end lost 5 bases, the J end lost 2 bases, and 12 bases lay between the germline ends. Germline assignment: CDR1 SGHVS and CDR2 FQNEAQ. Written as DNA, the CDR3 is TGTGCCAGCAGCCTACGCGGAGACAACACCGGGGAGCTGTTTTTT. It specifies CASSLRGDNTGELFF.

The J gene is TRBJ2-4, the V gene TRBV2; D is undetermined. Trimming pared 1 base from V and 9 bases from J, leaving 10 bases between. Germline-derived CDR1 and CDR2 are SNHLY and FYNNEI. CDR3 size: 13 residues. The CDR3 sequence: CASSEGLAGIQYF. The CDR3 nucleotides read TGTGCCAGCAGTGAAGGACTCGCAGGCATTCAGTACTTC.

The CDR3, as DNA: TGTGCCAGCAGCCAGGGCAGCAGCAATCAGCCCCAGCATTTT. Protein product: CASSQGSSNQPQHF. The genes are TRBV16 and TRBJ1-5; no clear D. CDR3 length: 14 residues. V shed 3 bases and J shed 1 base, with 7 bases lying between them. Germline values: CDR1 KGHSY, CDR2 FQNENV.

This chain uses TRBV6-5 with TRBJ2-7, with D perhaps TRBD1 or TRBD2 (5 bases each). The germline V gene has CDR1 MNHEY and CDR2 SVGAGI. The CDR3 is 14 residues long. V lost 5 bases and J 2 bases, leaving 13 bases between the germline ends. The CDR3: CASSRGAGPYEQYF. The CDR3 nucleotides are TGTGCCAGCAGTAGAGGGGCAGGACCCTACGAGCAGTACTTC.

This clone has a single count. The V call is TRBV2, the J call TRBJ1-2, with D possibly TRBD1 on 6 matching bases. This CDR3 has 14 amino acids. CDR1 is SNHLY and CDR2 is FYNNEI in the germline V gene. Trimming removed 8 bases at V and 5 bases at J, with 18 bases between. The CDR3 region is CASVTQDRDYGYTF. The CDR3 DNA follows: TGTGCCAGCGTTACCCAGGACAGAGATTATGGCTACACCTTC.

This rearrangement joins TRBV4-2 to TRBJ1-2; 9 bases fit TRBD1. Germline trimming cut 5 bases from V and 8 bases from J; bases unmatched to any gene: 12. Germline CDR1 reads LGHNA; CDR2 reads YNFKEQ. The CDR3 is 15 amino acids. CDR3 protein: CASSSPGQGTQGYTF. CDR3 nucleotide sequence: TGTGCCAGCAGCTCTCCGGGACAGGGAACACAAGGCTACACCTTC.

The chain links TRBV27 to TRBJ2-2; D is uncertain. Germline-derived CDR1 and CDR2 are MNHEY and SMNVEV (reference sequence). V lost 7 bases and J 4 bases, leaving 13 bases between the germline ends. The CDR3 extends over 14 amino acids. CDR3 DNA sequence: TGTGCCAGCAAGGGATCCCAGACCACCGGGGAGCTGTTTTTT. Translating gives CASKGSQTTGELFF.

The rearrangement links TRBV7-9 to TRBJ2-7; no clear D. Trimming took off 1 base at V and 7 bases at J, with 8 bases between the two ends. Germline loops: CDR1 SEHNR, CDR2 FQNEAQ (reference sequence). The CDR3 totals 12 residues. CDR3 bases: TGTGCCAGCAGCTTAGAAGGCCTGGAGCAGTACTTC. Encoded protein: CASSLEGLEQYF.

In its sample, this clone was seen once. The chain uses TRBV5-4 and TRBJ2-7, with TRBD2 matching over 8 bases. V was clipped by 4 bases and J by 6 bases; unmatched bases: 6. The CDR3 spans 13 residues. Germline-derived CDR1 and CDR2 are SGHNT and YYREEE (reference sequence). CDR3 bases: TGTGCCAGCAGCCGGCCGGGAGGGAGCGAGCAGTACTTC. It yields the protein CASSRPGGSEQYF. Full variable domain (rest looked up from reference TRBV5-4 and TRBJ2-7): ETGVTQSPTHLIKTRGQQVTLRCSSQSGHNTVSWYQQALGQGPQFIFQYYREEENGRGNFPPRFSGLQFPNYSSELNVNALELDDSALYLCASSRPGGSEQYFGPGTRLTVT.

The chain links TRBV11-3 to TRBJ2-3, with 8 nucleotides matching TRBD2. The CDR3 has 16 residues. The V gene's germline CDR1 is SGHNT and CDR2 YENEEA. The V gene end was trimmed by 4 bases and the J gene end by 4 bases; junction bases not matched to a gene: 10. In nucleotides, the CDR3 is TGTGCCAGCAGCTCGTCAGGACGGGAGGGGGCAGATACGCAGTATTTT. This encodes CASSSSGREGADTQYF.

This clone was seen a few times. The CDR3 bases are TGTGCCAGCAGCTCCGACAGGCCTAATAGCAATCAGCCCCAGCATTTT. Residues: CASSSDRPNSNQPQHF. The gene calls are TRBV7-9 and TRBJ1-5; maybe TRBD1 (6 bases). The CDR3 extends over 16 amino acids. V was clipped by 4 bases and J by 0 bases, with 13 bases between them. In germline, CDR1 is SEHNR, CDR2 FQNEAQ (reference sequence).

J is TRBJ1-4 and V is TRBV21-1. TRBV21-1 is labeled a pseudogene. The CDR3 is 15 residues long. The CDR3 here is CASSKGGLANEKLFF. CDR3 nucleotide sequence: TGTGCCAGCAGCAAAGGTGGGTTGGCTAATGAAAAACTGTTTTTT.

This clone was observed once. The chain uses TRBV28 and TRBJ2-2; tentative D call: TRBD1 (6 bases). Germline V gene sequence: CDR1 MDHEN, CDR2 SYDVKM. The CDR3 is 15 amino acids. The V and J ends lost 4 bases and 4 bases respectively, with 13 bases between them. For the CDR3, the DNA is TGTGCCAGCAGTTCAGGGGCGGTGAGCACCGGGGAGCTGTTTTTT. Amino acid sequence: CASSSGAVSTGELFF.

The chain uses TRBV7-2 and TRBJ1-2; D remains unclear. The CDR3 is made up of 13 amino acids. Germline V gives CDR1 SGHTA, CDR2 FQGNSA. Deletions cut 5 bases from V and 8 bases from J, with 15 bases between. The CDR3, as DNA: TGTGCCAGCAGCCCATGGACTATTCCGGGCTACACCTTC. Encoded protein: CASSPWTIPGYTF.

The chain uses TRBV6-5 and TRBJ1-5; D is unclear. The V end was cut by 6 bases, the J end by 2 bases, with 11 bases between. This CDR3 contains 14 residues. CDR1 MNHEY and CDR2 SVGAGI come from the germline V gene. The CDR3 DNA reads as TGTGCCAGCAGGACCGGACGTGGCAATCAGCCCCAGCATTTT. Its protein product is CASRTGRGNQPQHF.

The sample holds a few counts of this clone. The V and J genes are TRBV19 and TRBJ2-3, with 10 bases that match TRBD1. There are 14 residues in the CDR3. Germline trimming cut 3 bases from V and 3 bases from J; bases unmatched to any gene: 0. The germline V gene has CDR1 LNHDA and CDR2 SQIVND (reference sequence). The CDR3 spells CASSMGQGTDTQYF. DNA for the CDR3: TGTGCCAGTAGTATGGGACAGGGGACAGATACGCAGTATTTT.

The V and J genes are TRBV11-2 and TRBJ1-5; D ambiguous. Per the germline V gene, CDR1 is SGHAT and CDR2 is FQNNGV. V lost 2 bases to trimming and J lost 3 bases, with 11 bases between them. This CDR3 contains 15 residues. In DNA form, the CDR3 reads TGTGCCAGCAGCTTAACGCGTGGACCCAATCAGCCCCAGCATTTT. Amino acid sequence: CASSLTRGPNQPQHF.

The chain combines TRBV9 with TRBJ2-1; D is unresolved. This CDR3 comprises 17 residues. The V end lost 7 bases, the J end lost 4 bases, and 24 bases lay between the germline ends. Germline V gene lookup returns CDR1 SGDLS and CDR2 YYNGEE. CDR3 residues: CASPLPPRAESYNEQFF. CDR3 sequence (DNA): TGTGCCAGCCCCCTTCCCCCCCGCGCGGAGTCTTACAATGAGCAGTTCTTC.

This chain links TRBV19 with TRBJ1-1, with a weak D call TRBD1 (5 bases). Germline V gene sequence: CDR1 LNHDA, CDR2 SQIVND (reference sequence). The CDR3 extends over 15 amino acids. Between the trimmed V and J ends, which lost 1 base and 1 base, there was a span of 10 bases. The CDR3 bases are TGTGCCAGTAGTATAGCACCCAGGGCGAACACTGAAGCTTTCTTT. Translated, it gives CASSIAPRANTEAFF. Using reference TRBV19 and TRBJ1-1 for the parts outside the CDR3, the full variable domain is DGGITQSPKYLFRKEGQNVTLSCEQNLNHDAMYWYRQDPGQGLRLIYYSQIVNDFQKGDIAEGYSVSREKKESFPLTVTSAQKNPTAFYLCASSIAPRANTEAFFGQGTRLTVV.

The chain recombines TRBV6-5 with TRBJ2-5, with a tentative D call TRBD2 (6 bases). TRBJ2-7 matches the DNA end more closely, so the J call is doubtful. Germline V lookup: CDR1 MNHEY, CDR2 SVGAGI. The CDR3 spans 14 residues. CDR3 nucleotides: TGTGCCAGCGGACAAGGGCGGGGTTACTACGAGCAGTACTTC. As protein: CASGQGRGYYEQYF.

The J gene is TRBJ2-2, the V gene TRBV27, with D perhaps TRBD1 (6 bases). The germline gives CDR1 MNHEY, CDR2 SMNVEV (reference sequence). The V end was cut by 4 bases, the J end by 0 bases, with 18 bases between. The CDR3 covers 18 residues. CDR3 DNA: TGTGCCAGCAGTTCAAAAAGGCATAACAGGGCGAACACCGGGGAGCTGTTTTTT. Residues: CASSSKRHNRANTGELFF.